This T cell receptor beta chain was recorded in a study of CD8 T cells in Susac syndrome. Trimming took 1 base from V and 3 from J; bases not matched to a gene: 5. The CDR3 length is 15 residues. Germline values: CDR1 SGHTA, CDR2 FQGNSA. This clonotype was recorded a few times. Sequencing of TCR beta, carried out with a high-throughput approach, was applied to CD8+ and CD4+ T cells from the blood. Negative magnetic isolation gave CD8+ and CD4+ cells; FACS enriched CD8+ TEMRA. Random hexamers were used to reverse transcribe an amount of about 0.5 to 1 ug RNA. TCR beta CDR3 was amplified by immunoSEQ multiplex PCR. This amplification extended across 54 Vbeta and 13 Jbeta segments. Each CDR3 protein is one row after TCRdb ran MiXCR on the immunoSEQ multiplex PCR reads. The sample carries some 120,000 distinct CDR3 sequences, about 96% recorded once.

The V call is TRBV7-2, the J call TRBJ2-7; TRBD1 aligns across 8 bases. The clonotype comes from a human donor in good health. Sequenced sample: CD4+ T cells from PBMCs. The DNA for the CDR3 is TGTGCCAGCAGCTTAGGGGGACAGGTCGACTACGAGCAGTACTTC. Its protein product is CASSLGGQVDYEQYF.